The 23 T cell receptor beta chains presented below share a single source sample, sequenced in a study of siplizumab effects on memory and regulatory T cells. The protocol was immunoSEQ multiplex PCR, while the TCRdb copy is restricted to in-frame clones and leaves out a portion. The profile shows approximately 110,000 clones, about 91% of them singletons. What was sequenced was Tregs sorted from blood. These receptors all come from a human donor in good health.

This chain joins TRBV2 and TRBJ1-2, with D perhaps matching TRBD1 (6 bases). In germline, CDR1 is SNHLY, CDR2 FYNNEI. Between the trimmed V and J ends, which lost 7 bases and 5 bases, there was a span of 8 bases. CDR3 size: 11 residues. The CDR3 here is CASMQGYGYTF. For the CDR3, the DNA is TGTGCCAGCATGCAGGGGTATGGCTACACCTTC.

This CDR3 is CASGLPPQLCEAFF. The DNA for the CDR3 is TGTGCTAGTGGTTTACCCCCGCAGTTATGTGAAGCTTTCTTT. This chain connects TRBV12-5 to TRBJ1-1; the D is unclear. Germline V CDR1 and CDR2: LGHNT, FRNRAP. V was shortened by 3 bases and J by 7 bases, with 15 bases between the two germline ends. This CDR3 has 14 residues.

The J gene is TRBJ1-5, the V gene TRBV15, with D perhaps TRBD1 (5 bases). Trimming took 3 bases from V and 3 from J, leaving 18 bases between them. Germline CDR1 LNHNV, CDR2 YYDKDF (reference sequence). The CDR3 length is 17 residues. Here the CDR3 DNA reads TGTGCCACCAGCAGGGATAGGCAGGGTAATATCAATCAGCCCCAGCATTTT. Translated: CATSRDRQGNINQPQHF.

This chain connects TRBV27 to TRBJ1-4; D gene ambiguous. This CDR3 is built from 15 residues. V lost 2 bases and J 2 bases, leaving 9 bases between the germline ends. The germline CDR1 and CDR2 sequences are MNHEY and SMNVEV (reference sequence). The CDR3 DNA sequence: TGTGCCAGCAGTTTAACGGGTGCCACTAATGAAAAACTGTTTTTT. Protein product: CASSLTGATNEKLFF.

The genes are TRBV19 and TRBJ1-3; D unclear. The CDR3 is made up of 13 amino acids. The germline V and J ends were trimmed by 2 bases and 9 bases, with 11 bases remaining between them. The germline V gene has CDR1 LNHDA and CDR2 SQIVND (reference sequence). The chain's CDR3 is CASSIQAGATIYF. The DNA for the CDR3 is TGTGCCAGTAGTATACAGGCGGGCGCCACCATATATTTT.

This chain uses TRBV4-1 with TRBJ2-1; weak D call: TRBD2 (5 bases). The CDR3 has 16 amino acids. Looked up from germline, CDR1 is MGHRA and CDR2 is YSYEKL. Trimming cost V 2 bases and J 1 base, with 12 bases left between them. The CDR3 region is CASSQSGGLSYNEQFF. DNA for the CDR3: TGCGCCAGCAGCCAATCGGGCGGGCTTTCCTACAATGAGCAGTTCTTC.

V gene TRBV18 combines with J gene TRBJ2-7; D is unclear. The CDR3 is 13 amino acids. The germline V gene encodes CDR1 KGHSH and CDR2 LQKENI. Trimming took 0 bases from V and 3 from J, leaving 6 bases between them. The CDR3 reads CASSPPNDYEQYF. The CDR3 DNA is TGTGCCAGCTCACCACCGAACGACTACGAGCAGTACTTC.

The V call is TRBV28, the J call TRBJ2-2; D remains ambiguous. V was shortened by 3 bases and J by 5 bases, with 13 bases between the two germline ends. Germline CDR1 and CDR2: MDHEN and SYDVKM. This CDR3 is built from 15 residues. In nucleotides, the CDR3 is TGTGCCAGCAGTTTGAGGAGCGTTTGGACCGGGGAGCTGTTTTTT. This codes for CASSLRSVWTGELFF.

The chain couples TRBV10-2 to TRBJ2-4, with D unresolved. The CDR3 spans 15 residues. V gave up 1 base and J gave up 5 bases, with 12 bases separating them. CDR1 WSHSY and CDR2 SAAADI come from the germline V gene. In nucleotides, the CDR3 is TGCGCCAGCAGTGAGTGGCGGTTGCGCCAAAACATTCAGTACTTC. Residues: CASSEWRLRQNIQYF.

The V call is TRBV2, the J call TRBJ1-2; perhaps TRBD1 as D (5 bases). V was clipped by 5 bases and J by 4 bases, with 11 bases between them. CDR3 length: 13 residues. The germline CDR1 and CDR2 sequences are SNHLY and FYNNEI. The CDR3 DNA reads TGTGCCAGCAGTATGACCGGGGGCTATGGCTACACCTTC. This codes for CASSMTGGYGYTF.

The V gene is TRBV5-5, the J gene TRBJ1-1, with a possible D match to TRBD1 (5 bases). CDR3 length: 14 residues. Germline V gene lookup returns CDR1 SGHKS and CDR2 YYEKEE (reference sequence). The V gene lost 3 bases and the J gene lost 1 base, with 10 bases spanning the gap. CDR3 bases: TGTGCCAGCAGCTCACAGGTAGAGAACACTGAAGCTTTCTTT. Its translation: CASSSQVENTEAFF.

The chain combines TRBV7-8 with TRBJ1-1; D is perhaps TRBD1 (5 bases). This CDR3 region has 13 residues. The ends were cut back, 5 bases at V and 8 bases at J, with 15 bases in the middle. CDR1 and CDR2 from the germline V gene are SGHVS and FQNEAQ. The CDR3 loop is CASSRGPGEEAFF. The CDR3 DNA is TGTGCCAGCAGCCGAGGGCCGGGGGAGGAAGCTTTCTTT.

The V gene is TRBV5-6, the J gene TRBJ2-1; 10 bases are shared with TRBD1. Trimming cost V 4 bases and J 6 bases; bases outside gene matches: 7. The germline gives CDR1 SGHDT, CDR2 YYEEEE. The CDR3 loop spans 15 amino acids. The CDR3 DNA is TGTGCCAGCAGCGGCAGGACAGGGGGACCCAATGAGCAGTTCTTC. Protein product: CASSGRTGGPNEQFF.

The J gene is TRBJ2-1, the V gene TRBV18; TRBD2 matches 13 bases. Losses at the gene ends were 5 bases for V and 7 bases for J; bases not matched to a gene: 5. Germline V CDR1 and CDR2: KGHSH, LQKENI. The length of the CDR3 is 15 residues. CDR3 residues: CASSSGTSGINEQFF. The CDR3 DNA is TGTGCCAGCTCATCCGGGACTAGCGGGATAAATGAGCAGTTCTTC.

The chain is built from TRBV5-6 and TRBJ1-3; D ambiguous. The germline V gene encodes CDR1 SGHDT and CDR2 YYEEEE. The germline V and J ends were trimmed by 4 bases and 2 bases, with 22 bases remaining between them. The CDR3 covers 18 residues. This chain's CDR3 is CASSDRSRLTRTGNTIYF. The CDR3 bases are TGTGCCAGCAGCGATAGGAGTAGGCTGACCCGGACTGGAAACACCATATATTTT.

The V gene is TRBV10-3, the J gene TRBJ2-7; D not certain. Germline assignment: CDR1 ENHRY and CDR2 SYGVKD. Between the trimmed V and J ends, which lost 6 bases and 2 bases, there was a span of 5 bases. This CDR3 has 11 amino acids. DNA of the CDR3: TGTGCCATCAGCGGCCCCTACGAGCAGTACTTC. As protein: CAISGPYEQYF.

The rearrangement joins TRBV30 to TRBJ2-1; no clear D gene. The length of the CDR3 is 15 residues. CDR1 and CDR2 (germline): GTSNPN, SVGIG (reference sequence). V was trimmed by 3 bases and J by 0 bases, leaving 12 bases between them. This chain's CDR3 is CAWSKDLSSYNEQFF. The CDR3 DNA follows: TGTGCCTGGAGCAAAGACTTGAGCTCCTACAATGAGCAGTTCTTC. Using reference TRBV30 and TRBJ2-1 for the parts outside the CDR3, the full variable domain is SQTIHQWPATLVQPVGSPLSLECTVEGTSNPNLYWYRQAAGRGLQLLFYSVGIGQISSEVPQNLSASRPQDRQFILSSKKLLLSDSGFYLCAWSKDLSSYNEQFFGPGTRLTVL.

Written as DNA, the CDR3 is TGTGCCAGCTCACTGACTACGGGGGTCGACGAGCAGTACTTC. It translates to CASSLTTGVDEQYF. The rearrangement links TRBV18 to TRBJ2-7; maybe TRBD2 (6 bases). This CDR3 has 14 residues. With 4 bases removed from V and 5 bases from J, the gap between germline ends came to 15 bases. Germline V gene data show CDR1 as KGHSH and CDR2 as LQKENI.

The V call is TRBV16, the J call TRBJ1-1; 8 bases agree with TRBD1. Germline CDR1 reads KGHSY; CDR2 reads FQNENV. The V and J ends lost 5 bases and 4 bases, in that order; junction bases with no gene match: 6. CDR3 length: 14 amino acids. The CDR3 DNA sequence: TGTGCCAGCAGCTTTCCGGACAGGGCCACTGAAGCTTTCTTT. Translation: CASSFPDRATEAFF.

The rearrangement links TRBV11-2 to TRBJ1-6; D may be TRBD1 (6 bases). The germline V gene has CDR1 SGHAT and CDR2 FQNNGV. The V and J ends lost 2 bases and 6 bases respectively, with 8 bases between them. This CDR3 contains 14 residues. DNA for the CDR3: TGTGCCAGCAGCTTATCAGGGGCTAATTCACCCCTCCACTTT. This translates into CASSLSGANSPLHF.

The V gene is TRBV9, the J gene TRBJ2-1, with 11 bases identical to TRBD2. Germline CDR1 and CDR2: SGDLS and YYNGEE. The V gene end was trimmed by 4 bases and the J gene end by 6 bases; junction bases not matched to a gene: 6. The CDR3 loop spans 15 amino acids. The CDR3, as DNA: TGTGCCAGCAGCACAACTAGCGGGAGTCTCAATGAGCAGTTCTTC. Amino acids: CASSTTSGSLNEQFF.

V gene TRBV5-5 combines with J gene TRBJ1-6; D is unresolved. The V end was cut by 6 bases, the J end by 3 bases, with 10 bases between. Germline values: CDR1 SGHKS, CDR2 YYEKEE (reference sequence). This CDR3 region has 14 residues. The CDR3 sequence is CASNRASYNSPLHF. CDR3 nucleotides: TGTGCCAGCAACAGAGCCAGCTATAATTCACCCCTCCACTTT.

Comments on this clone: Additional DNA sequences in this sample encode the identical CDR3. The chain has TRBV18 and TRBJ2-7; D unclear. This CDR3 comprises 13 residues. The V end lost 2 bases, the J end lost 3 bases, and 8 bases lay between the germline ends. Germline V CDR1 and CDR2: KGHSH, LQKENI. The CDR3 region has the DNA TGTGCCAGCTCACCAGGTAGTATCTACGAGCAGTACTTC. It translates to CASSPGSIYEQYF.